This T cell receptor beta chain was recorded in a study of cytomegalovirus exposure and HLA in healthy donors. The CDR3 sequence is 18 residues long. The germline CDR1 and CDR2 sequences are LGHNA and YSLEER. The ends lost 4 bases at V and 3 bases at J; junction bases unmatched: 10. The study ran its PCR with 60 Vbeta and 13 Jbeta primers. Repertoires were generated with immunoSEQ multiplex PCR, while TCRdb's copy carries only in-frame clones and drops some. The data contain 150,000 to 200,000 clones, approximately 80% of them singletons. Sequenced sample: PBMCs. This TCR was recovered from a woman aged 45-65 years in good health and CMV-seronegative. The chain combines TRBV4-3 with TRBJ2-2; 11 nucleotides match TRBD2. CDR3 sequence reads: CASSRQLSGGAYTGELFF. The CDR3 DNA sequence: TGCGCCAGCAGCCGGCAGCTTAGCGGGGGGGCGTACACCGGGGAGCTGTTTTTT.